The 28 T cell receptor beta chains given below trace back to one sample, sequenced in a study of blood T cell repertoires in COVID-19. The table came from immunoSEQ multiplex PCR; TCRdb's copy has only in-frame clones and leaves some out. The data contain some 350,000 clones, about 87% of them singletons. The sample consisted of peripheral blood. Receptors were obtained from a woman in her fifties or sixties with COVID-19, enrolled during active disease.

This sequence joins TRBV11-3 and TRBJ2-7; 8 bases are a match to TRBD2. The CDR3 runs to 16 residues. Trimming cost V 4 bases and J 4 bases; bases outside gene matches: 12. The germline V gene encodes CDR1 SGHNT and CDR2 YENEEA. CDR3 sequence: CASSSLEAGDYYEQYF. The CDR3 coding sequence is TGTGCCAGCAGCTCCCTTGAAGCGGGAGATTATTACGAGCAGTACTTC.

CDR3 DNA: TGTGCCAGCAGTTCGGGACAAACAGGGGCGGATACGCAGTATTTT. Translating it yields CASSSGQTGADTQYF. The rearrangement uses TRBV6-5 and TRBJ2-3; 7 bases line up with TRBD1. Germline V CDR1 and CDR2: MNHEY, SVGAGI. The V gene end was trimmed by 4 bases and the J gene end by 6 bases; junction bases not matched to a gene: 10. The CDR3 has 15 residues.

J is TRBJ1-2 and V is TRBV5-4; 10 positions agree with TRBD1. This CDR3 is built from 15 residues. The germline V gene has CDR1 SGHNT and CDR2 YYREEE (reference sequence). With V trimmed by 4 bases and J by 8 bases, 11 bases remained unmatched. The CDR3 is CASSRMTGGEEGYTF. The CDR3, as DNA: TGTGCCAGCAGCCGAATGACAGGGGGCGAAGAGGGCTACACCTTC.

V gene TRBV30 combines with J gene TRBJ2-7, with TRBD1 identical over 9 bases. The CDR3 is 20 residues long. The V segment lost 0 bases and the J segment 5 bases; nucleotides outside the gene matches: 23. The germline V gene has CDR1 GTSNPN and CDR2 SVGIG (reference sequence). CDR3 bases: TGTGCCTGGAGTGTCCTTGGGGCCTATCTACCGGGACAGGGCCGACACGAGCAGTACTTC. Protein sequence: CAWSVLGAYLPGQGRHEQYF.

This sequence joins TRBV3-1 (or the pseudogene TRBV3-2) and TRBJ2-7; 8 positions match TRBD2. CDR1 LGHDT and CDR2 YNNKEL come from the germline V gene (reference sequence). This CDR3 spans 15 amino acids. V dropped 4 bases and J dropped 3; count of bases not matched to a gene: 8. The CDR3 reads CASSPASGPSYEQYF. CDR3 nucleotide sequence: TGTGCCAGCAGCCCGGCTAGCGGGCCGAGCTACGAGCAGTACTTC.

The chain's CDR3 is CASSDRGSGANVLTF. In DNA form, the CDR3 reads TGCGCCAGCAGTGACAGGGGTTCTGGGGCCAACGTCCTGACTTTC. This rearrangement joins TRBV10-2 to TRBJ2-6; possible D gene TRBD1, 6 bases. Germline lookup yields CDR1 WSHSY and CDR2 SAAADI. The CDR3 contains 15 residues. Deletions cut 3 bases from V and 1 base from J, with 7 bases between.

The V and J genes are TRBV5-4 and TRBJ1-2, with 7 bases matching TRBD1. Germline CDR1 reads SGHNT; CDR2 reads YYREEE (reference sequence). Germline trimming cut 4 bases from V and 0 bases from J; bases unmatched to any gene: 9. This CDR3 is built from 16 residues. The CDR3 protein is CASSPLWTGSNYGYTF. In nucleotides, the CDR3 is TGTGCCAGCAGCCCCCTCTGGACAGGATCTAACTATGGCTACACCTTC.

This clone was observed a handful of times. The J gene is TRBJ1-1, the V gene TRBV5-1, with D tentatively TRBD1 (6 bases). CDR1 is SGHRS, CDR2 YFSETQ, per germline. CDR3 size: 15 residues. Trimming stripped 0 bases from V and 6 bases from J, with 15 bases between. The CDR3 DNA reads TGCGCCAGCAGCTTGGGGAACACAGGGTACGCTGAAGCTTTCTTT. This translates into CASSLGNTGYAEAFF.

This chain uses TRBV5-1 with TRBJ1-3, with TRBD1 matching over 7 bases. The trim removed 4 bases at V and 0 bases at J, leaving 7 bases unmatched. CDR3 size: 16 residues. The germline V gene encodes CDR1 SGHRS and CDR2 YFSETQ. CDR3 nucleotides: TGCGCCAGCAGCCTGGAGGGACAGAGCTCTGGAAACACCATATATTTT. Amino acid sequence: CASSLEGQSSGNTIYF.

CDR3 region: CASSWGPESYEQYF. The CDR3 nucleotides are TGTGCCAGCAGTTGGGGGCCTGAGTCCTACGAGCAGTACTTC. This rearrangement joins TRBV6-5 to TRBJ2-7; perhaps TRBD1 as D (6 bases). This CDR3 is built from 14 residues. In germline, CDR1 is MNHEY, CDR2 SVGAGI. V lost 4 bases and J 1 base, leaving 11 bases between the germline ends.

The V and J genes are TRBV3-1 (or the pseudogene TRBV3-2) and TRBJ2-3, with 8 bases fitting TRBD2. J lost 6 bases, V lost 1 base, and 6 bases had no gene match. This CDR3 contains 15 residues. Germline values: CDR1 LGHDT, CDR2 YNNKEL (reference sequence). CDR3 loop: CASSQVIGRGDTQYF. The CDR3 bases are TGTGCCAGCAGCCAAGTAATCGGGAGGGGCGATACGCAGTATTTT.

CDR3 in amino acids: CASSRRDRGGTEAFF. Here the CDR3 DNA reads TGTGCCAGTAGTAGACGGGACAGGGGGGGCACTGAAGCTTTCTTT. V usage is TRBV19 and J usage is TRBJ1-1, with TRBD1 identical over 11 bases. CDR1 and CDR2 from the germline V gene are LNHDA and SQIVND (reference sequence). J lost 4 bases, V lost 4 bases, and 5 bases had no gene match. The CDR3 consists of 15 residues.

The chain's CDR3 is CAIKLAGSSTYEQYF. The CDR3 nucleotides are TGTGCCATCAAACTAGCGGGGAGCTCTACCTACGAGCAGTACTTC. The rearrangement joins TRBV10-3 to TRBJ2-7; 10 bases agree with TRBD2. Unmatched junction bases numbered 8, after V lost 7 bases and J lost 2 bases. CDR1 is ENHRY and CDR2 is SYGVKD in the germline V gene. CDR3 size: 15 residues.

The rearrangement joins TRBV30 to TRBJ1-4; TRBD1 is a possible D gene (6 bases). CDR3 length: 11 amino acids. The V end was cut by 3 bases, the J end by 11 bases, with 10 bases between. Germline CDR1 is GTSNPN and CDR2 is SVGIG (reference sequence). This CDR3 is CAWSRGGKLFF. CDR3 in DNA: TGTGCCTGGAGCAGGGGTGGGAAACTGTTTTTT.

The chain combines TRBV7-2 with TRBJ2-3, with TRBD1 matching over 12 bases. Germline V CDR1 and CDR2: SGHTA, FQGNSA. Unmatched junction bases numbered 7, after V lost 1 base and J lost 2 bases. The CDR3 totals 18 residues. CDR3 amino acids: CASSLVGTGGWNTDTQYF. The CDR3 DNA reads TGTGCCAGCAGCTTAGTAGGGACAGGGGGCTGGAACACAGATACGCAGTATTTT.

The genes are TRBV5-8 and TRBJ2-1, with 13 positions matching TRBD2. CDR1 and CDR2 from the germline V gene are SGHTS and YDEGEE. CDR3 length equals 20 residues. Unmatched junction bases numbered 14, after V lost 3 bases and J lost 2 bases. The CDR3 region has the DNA TGTGCCAGCAGCTCCCTCCAGCAACTAGCGGGAGGGCGTCCCTACAATGAGCAGTTCTTC. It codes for CASSSLQQLAGGRPYNEQFF.

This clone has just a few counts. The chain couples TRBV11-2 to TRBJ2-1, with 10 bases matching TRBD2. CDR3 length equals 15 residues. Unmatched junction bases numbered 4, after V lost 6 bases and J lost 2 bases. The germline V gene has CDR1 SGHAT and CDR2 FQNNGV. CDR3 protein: CASSYTSGTYNEQFF. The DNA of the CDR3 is TGTGCCAGCAGTTATACTAGCGGGACCTACAATGAGCAGTTCTTC.

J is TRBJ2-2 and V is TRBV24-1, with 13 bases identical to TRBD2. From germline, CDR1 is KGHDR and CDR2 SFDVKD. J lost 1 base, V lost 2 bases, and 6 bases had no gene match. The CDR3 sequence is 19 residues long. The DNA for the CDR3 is TGTGCCACCAGTGATTCCGGGACTAGCGGGAATCGGAACACCGGGGAGCTGTTTTTT. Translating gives CATSDSGTSGNRNTGELFF.

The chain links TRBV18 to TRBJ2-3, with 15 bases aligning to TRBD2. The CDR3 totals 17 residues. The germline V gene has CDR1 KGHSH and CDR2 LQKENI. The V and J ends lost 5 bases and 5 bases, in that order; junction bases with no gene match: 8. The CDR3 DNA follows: TGTGCCAGCTCAACGGGACTAGCGGGAGGCGGCGGAGATACGCAGTATTTT. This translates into CASSTGLAGGGGDTQYF.

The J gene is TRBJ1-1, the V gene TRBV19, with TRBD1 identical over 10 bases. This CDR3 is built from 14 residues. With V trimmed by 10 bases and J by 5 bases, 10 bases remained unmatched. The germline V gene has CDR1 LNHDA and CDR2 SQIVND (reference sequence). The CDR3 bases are TGTGCCACTGAAGTGGGACAGGGGAGGACTGAAGCTTTCTTT. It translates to CATEVGQGRTEAFF.

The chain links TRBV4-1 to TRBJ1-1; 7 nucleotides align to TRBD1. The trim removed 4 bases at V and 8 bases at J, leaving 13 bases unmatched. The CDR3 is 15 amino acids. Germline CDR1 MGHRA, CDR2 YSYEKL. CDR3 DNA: TGCGCCAGCAGCCTCCTCAGGGGGGCCCGGGGAGAAGCTTTCTTT. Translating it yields CASSLLRGARGEAFF.

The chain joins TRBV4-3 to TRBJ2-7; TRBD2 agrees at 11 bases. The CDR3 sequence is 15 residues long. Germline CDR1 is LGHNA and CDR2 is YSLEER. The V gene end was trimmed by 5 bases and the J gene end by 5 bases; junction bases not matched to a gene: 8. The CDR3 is CASSSILAGGNEQYF. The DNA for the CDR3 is TGCGCCAGCAGCTCGATTCTAGCGGGAGGCAACGAGCAGTACTTC.

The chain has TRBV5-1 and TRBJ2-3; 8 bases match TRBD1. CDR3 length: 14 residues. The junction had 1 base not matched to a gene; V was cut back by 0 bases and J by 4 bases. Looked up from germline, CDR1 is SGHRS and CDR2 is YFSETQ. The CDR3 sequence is CASSLGTGPDTQYF. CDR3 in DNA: TGCGCCAGCAGCTTGGGGACAGGGCCAGATACGCAGTATTTT.

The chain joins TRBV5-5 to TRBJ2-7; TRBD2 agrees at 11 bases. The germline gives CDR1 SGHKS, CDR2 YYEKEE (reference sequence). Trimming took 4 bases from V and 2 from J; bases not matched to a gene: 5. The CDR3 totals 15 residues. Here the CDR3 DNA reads TGTGCCAGCAGCGGGGATAGCGGGAGGGCCTACGAGCAGTACTTC. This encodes CASSGDSGRAYEQYF.

CDR3: CASSLESGMLSQPQHF. CDR3 sequence (DNA): TGTGCCAGCAGCTTAGAGTCAGGAATGCTTTCTCAGCCCCAGCATTTT. The V and J genes are TRBV7-8 and TRBJ1-5; D is undetermined. Germline V gives CDR1 SGHVS, CDR2 FQNEAQ. The CDR3 contains 16 residues. Trimming pared 1 base from V and 6 bases from J, leaving 16 bases between.

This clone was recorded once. Written as DNA, the CDR3 is TGTGCCAGCAGTTTACGACCGGGACAGACCGGGGAGCTGTTTTTT. It encodes CASSLRPGQTGELFF. The chain employs TRBV27 and TRBJ2-2; 7 positions match TRBD1. Trimming cost V 2 bases and J 5 bases; bases outside gene matches: 5. Germline V gene sequence: CDR1 MNHEY, CDR2 SMNVEV (reference sequence). The CDR3 is 15 residues long.

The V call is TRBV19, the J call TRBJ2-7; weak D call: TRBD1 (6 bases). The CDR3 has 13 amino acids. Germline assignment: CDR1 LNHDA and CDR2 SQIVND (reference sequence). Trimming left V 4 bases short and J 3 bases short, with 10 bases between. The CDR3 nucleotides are TGTGCCAGTAGTAACGTACAGGGCTACGAGCAGTACTTC. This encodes CASSNVQGYEQYF.

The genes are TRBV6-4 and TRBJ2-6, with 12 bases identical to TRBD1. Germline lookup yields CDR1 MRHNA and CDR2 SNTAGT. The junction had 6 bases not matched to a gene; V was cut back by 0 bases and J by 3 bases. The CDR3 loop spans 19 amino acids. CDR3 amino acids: CASSDSLGQGALGANVLTF. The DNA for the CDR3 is TGTGCCAGCAGTGACTCTTTGGGACAGGGGGCGCTTGGGGCCAACGTCCTGACTTTC.